The present TCR beta chain was sequenced within a study of T cell responses to AZD1222 COVID-19 vaccine (dated by TCRdb to 2020 to 2023). General notes on the study: TCR sequencing was performed for more than 230 trial participants, of whom 200 to 220 were given two doses of AZD1222 and around 25 were given two doses of MenACWY control vaccine. Trial participants were enrolled by age into 18-55, 56-69 and 70-plus year subgroups, with 148, 28 and 57 TCR-sequenced participants respectively. What the research found in general, with its limitations: Most participants were white British and females outnumbered males, and the authors suggested that clonal diversity may have been underestimated. Reportedly, almost half of the unique spike-specific TCRs recognized epitopes lying outside the regions that are mutated in the B.1.351 and B.1.1.7 variants. In the small 56-69-year group, the increase in depth fell short of significance, most likely because of low power. Conclusions about previously exposed vaccinees are limited because only six or seven AZD1222 recipients were SARS-CoV-2 seropositive at baseline. The whole spike protein was spanned by vaccine-associated CD4 TCRs, and dominant responses were seen in regions 160-218 and 743-854. Spike-specific TCR breadth and depth rose significantly after two AZD1222 doses compared with day 0 and with MenACWY recipients. No day 14 peak-response samples were available, so repertoires were characterized only after the peak T cell response.

With regard to this clone: This receptor's antigen is unknown. Base qualities are not at hand, and no much larger clone is one base apart.

Per the germline V gene, SQVTM is the CDR1 and ANQGSEA is the CDR2. Trimming accounts for 5 bases at V and 7 bases at J, while the number of junction bases matched to no gene is 5. Measured from the cysteine to the phenylalanine, the CDR3 is 13 residues long. Only CDR3 DNA is held: 39 bases, read in frame from base 1. This specimen's time point label, interpreted: about 28 days (+/-7) after the second vaccine dose. Because spike-specific TCR depth and breadth did not differ between the two schedules, AZD1222 recipients who got a second dose at roughly 4 weeks were pooled with those who got a second dose at roughly 12 weeks. The vaccinee samples were drawn from two UK trials, COV001 and COV002, one of which was a single-blind randomized controlled phase 2/3 trial testing AZD1222 (ChAdOx1 nCoV-19) in healthy adults. Trial participant PBMC samples were collected at day 0 and day 28 after the second dose for TCRbeta chain sequencing.

The CDR3 regions of human TCRbeta chains were analyzed by immunosequencing. The paper's processing steps were these. Repertoire TCRs were matched against a reference library of SARS-CoV-2-specific TCRs generated with the MIRA antigen-specificity platform. Breadth was defined as the fraction of unique TCRs that were SARS-CoV-2-associated, and depth was defined as the fraction of total T cells that were SARS-CoV-2-associated. Using the MIRA data, every spike-specific TCR was mapped to the spike region that the TCR reacted to and assigned to either a CD4 or a CD8 class. Log10-transformed breadth and depth values were compared by one-way ANOVA with Sidak's multiple comparisons tests. As stored in TCRdb, this immuneACCESS dataset retains in-frame rearrangements with V and J assigned. A fraction of the clones does not appear; measured against another copy, unresolved V genes explain less than half of the discrepancy, and the remainder lacks a known reason. The DNA was the basis for D and trimming; V, J and clone size are from that table. The sample table shows tens of thousands of clones, and 83% are seen once. About 6.5% of the sample is held by the ten biggest clonotypes.

This clonotype was obtained from an adult who received the AZD1222 COVID-19 vaccine. The rearrangement joined TRBV29-1 to TRBJ1-2, and 12 junction bases match TRBD1. This specimen was peripheral blood, taken 28 days after the second AZD1222 dose. CDR3 protein: CSVPGTGGLGYTF. The bases are TGCAGCGTTCCCGGGACAGGGGGCCTTGGCTACACCTTC.